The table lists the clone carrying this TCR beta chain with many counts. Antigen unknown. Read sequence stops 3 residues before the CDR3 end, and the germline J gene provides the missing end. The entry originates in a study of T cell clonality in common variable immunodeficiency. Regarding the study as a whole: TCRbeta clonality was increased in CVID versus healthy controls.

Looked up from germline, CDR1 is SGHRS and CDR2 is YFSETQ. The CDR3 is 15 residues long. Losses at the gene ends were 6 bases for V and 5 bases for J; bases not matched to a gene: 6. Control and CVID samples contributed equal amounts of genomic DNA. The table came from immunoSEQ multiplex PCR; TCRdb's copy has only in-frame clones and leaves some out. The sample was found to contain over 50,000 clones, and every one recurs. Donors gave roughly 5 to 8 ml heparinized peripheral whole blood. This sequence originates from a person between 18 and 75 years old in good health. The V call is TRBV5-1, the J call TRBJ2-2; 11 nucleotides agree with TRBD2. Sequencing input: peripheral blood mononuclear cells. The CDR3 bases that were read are TGCGCCAGCAATTTAGCGGGAGGGCCAACCGGGGAG. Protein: CASNLAGGPTGE. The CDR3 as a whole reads CASNLAGGPTGELFF.